The source of this T cell receptor beta chain is a study of early T cells in non-severe SARS-CoV-2 infection. The overall study: Sequencing used unsorted whole-blood bulk RNA, so chains lack pairing. Points from the study as a whole: Anti-spike CD8 specificities were favored by VDJdb matching, whose results missed private and CD4 specificities.

Researchers tagged individual cDNA molecules with unique molecular identifiers. TCRdb reanalysed the 5' RACE reads using MiXCR and keeps one entry per CDR3 protein. Of about 18,000 distinct CDR3 sequences detected, over 5% appear once; the ten largest clones hold about 6%. Within the sample, this clonotype is medium-sized. What it binds is unknown. With 1 base removed from V and 6 bases from J, the gap between germline ends came to 16 bases. The CDR3 spans 16 residues. CDR1 and CDR2 (germline): SGHAT, FQNNGV. This sequence joins TRBV11-2 and TRBJ2-1; TRBD2 might be the D (6 bases). This clonotype originated in an adult who was a healthcare worker with PCR-confirmed SARS-CoV-2 infection or an uninfected control (not recorded which). The sample consisted of whole blood. CDR3 residues: CASSLVVERASNEQFF. The DNA of the CDR3 is TGTGCCAGCAGCTTAGTTGTCGAGCGGGCCAGCAATGAGCAGTTCTTC.